The 27 T cell receptor beta chains below all came from one sample that was sequenced in a study of early T cells in non-severe SARS-CoV-2 infection. Each CDR3 protein gets one entry after TCRdb re-called the 5' RACE reads with MiXCR. This sample has over 45,000 distinct CDR3 sequences, with about 10% found just once. Specimen: whole blood. Receptors were obtained from an adult who was a healthcare worker with PCR-confirmed SARS-CoV-2 infection or an uninfected control (not recorded which).

The chain has TRBV5-1 and TRBJ2-5, with TRBD1 identical over 8 bases. The germline V gene has CDR1 SGHRS and CDR2 YFSETQ. The junction had 10 bases not matched to a gene; V was cut back by 2 bases and J by 4 bases. This CDR3 has 16 residues. This CDR3 is CASSFGQGARVETQYF. DNA of the CDR3: TGCGCCAGCAGCTTTGGTCAGGGGGCTCGAGTAGAGACCCAGTACTTC.

This clonotype was counted at least ten times. The chain recombines TRBV6-2 or TRBV6-3 with TRBJ1-1, with a tentative D call TRBD1 (6 bases). The CDR3 has 14 residues. In germline, CDR1 is MNHEY, CDR2 SVGEGT. V lost 7 bases and J 6 bases, leaving 18 bases between the germline ends. Here the CDR3 DNA reads TGTGCCAGCAATCAACAGGGTGGGGTTCCTGAAGCTTTCTTT. Translated: CASNQQGGVPEAFF.

This clonotype was counted only a few times. V is TRBV3-1 and J is TRBJ2-1; possibly TRBD1 for D (6 bases). The CDR3 runs to 14 residues. Between the trimmed V and J ends, which lost 7 bases and 7 bases, there was a span of 17 bases. Looked up from germline, CDR1 is LGHDT and CDR2 is YNNKEL (reference sequence). CDR3 protein: CASNLPGVKNEQFF. Here the CDR3 DNA reads TGTGCCAGCAACCTCCCAGGGGTGAAAAATGAGCAGTTCTTC.

Written as DNA, the CDR3 is TGTGCCAGTAGTATCTTCGGTGGAGCAGGGACGGCTCCTGAAGCTTTCTTT. Protein: CASSIFGGAGTAPEAFF. This chain links TRBV19 with TRBJ1-1; tentative D call: TRBD1 (5 bases). The germline gives CDR1 LNHDA, CDR2 SQIVND (reference sequence). Trimming shortened V by 3 bases and J by 6 bases, and 23 bases separated the two germline ends. This CDR3 region has 17 residues.

This clonotype has a count of ten or more. The genes are TRBV29-1 and TRBJ2-5, with 7 bases identical to TRBD2. The germline CDR1 and CDR2 sequences are SQVTM and ANQGSEA. The CDR3 runs 13 residues. The trim removed 4 bases at V and 5 bases at J, leaving 7 bases unmatched. CDR3 in amino acids: CSVGGGPSETQYF. For the CDR3, the DNA is TGCAGCGTTGGGGGAGGGCCCTCTGAGACCCAGTACTTC.

This clonotype was counted at least ten times. The chain combines TRBV7-2 with TRBJ2-7, with D possibly matching TRBD1 (6 bases). Trimming took 4 bases from V and 5 from J, leaving 24 bases between them. Germline V gene data show CDR1 as SGHTA and CDR2 as FQGNSA. There are 17 residues in the CDR3. CDR3 in DNA: TGTGCCAGCAGCTACGGGACAATTAGGTTGTCGAGGGACGAGCAGTACTTC. Encoded protein: CASSYGTIRLSRDEQYF.

This clonotype was detected many times. The CDR3 nucleotides are TGTGCCAGCAGCTTAGCGAGACAGTCTTGGACAGATACGCAGTATTTT. Amino acids: CASSLARQSWTDTQYF. This sequence joins TRBV7-2 and TRBJ2-3, with a tentative D call TRBD1 (5 bases). This CDR3 is built from 16 residues. CDR1 and CDR2 from the germline V gene are SGHTA and FQGNSA. Trimming stripped 0 bases from V and 3 bases from J, with 13 bases between.

This clonotype has a count of ten or more. V and J are TRBV6-5 and TRBJ2-2; D not resolved. Germline V CDR1 and CDR2: MNHEY, SVGAGI. V dropped 4 bases and J dropped 0 bases, with 12 bases sitting between them. This CDR3 is 16 amino acids long. The CDR3 protein is CASSSSTGTNTGELFF. The CDR3, as DNA: TGTGCCAGCAGTTCCTCGACTGGAACGAACACCGGGGAGCTGTTTTTT.

This clonotype was detected a few times. The chain is built from TRBV7-3 and TRBJ1-1, with unresolved D. Between the trimmed V and J ends, which lost 3 bases and 5 bases, there was a span of 10 bases. CDR1 and CDR2 from the germline V gene are SGHTA and FQGTGA. The CDR3 runs 13 residues. CDR3 sequence: CASSFKRETEAFF. The CDR3, as DNA: TGTGCCAGCAGCTTCAAACGCGAGACTGAAGCTTTCTTT.

In its sample, this clonotype ranks as medium-sized. J is TRBJ2-1 and V is TRBV18; 8 bases map to TRBD2. Germline V CDR1 and CDR2: KGHSH, LQKENI. The CDR3 extends over 17 amino acids. Trimming cost V 4 bases and J 6 bases; bases outside gene matches: 14. The CDR3 sequence is CASSRAAGEILINEQFF. CDR3 DNA sequence: TGTGCCAGCTCACGCGCAGCGGGAGAAATCCTAATCAATGAGCAGTTCTTC. Together with reference TRBV18 and TRBJ2-1, the CDR3 gives the full variable domain: NAGVMQNPRHLVRRRGQEARLRCSPMKGHSHVYWYRQLPEEGLKFMVYLQKENIIDESGMPKERFSAEFPKEGPSILRIQQVVRGDSAAYFCASSRAAGEILINEQFFGPGTRLTVL.

This clonotype has only a few counts. This chain joins TRBV19 and TRBJ1-1; perhaps TRBD1 as D (5 bases). V was cut by 5 bases and J by 2 bases, with 12 bases left in between. CDR3 length: 14 amino acids. From germline, CDR1 is LNHDA and CDR2 SQIVND (reference sequence). The CDR3 loop reads CASSVDTINTEAFF. In nucleotides, the CDR3 is TGTGCCAGTAGTGTGGACACGATCAACACTGAAGCTTTCTTT.

This clonotype has a count of ten or more. The chain has TRBV5-4 and TRBJ2-3; no definite D call. This CDR3 comprises 14 residues. The V gene's germline CDR1 is SGHNT and CDR2 YYREEE (reference sequence). V was pared by 2 bases and J by 0 bases, with 7 bases between. CDR3 region: CASSFTPSTDTQYF. Written as DNA, the CDR3 is TGTGCCAGCAGCTTTACTCCAAGCACAGATACGCAGTATTTT.

This chain links TRBV5-1 with TRBJ2-5; TRBD1 matches 10 bases. This CDR3 has 14 residues. The trim removed 4 bases at V and 3 bases at J, leaving 3 bases unmatched. Germline values: CDR1 SGHRS, CDR2 YFSETQ. CDR3 amino acids: CASSRGTGEETQYF. The CDR3 nucleotides read TGCGCCAGCAGCCGCGGGACAGGGGAAGAGACCCAGTACTTC.

The gene calls are TRBV7-8 and TRBJ2-3; D perhaps matches TRBD2 (5 bases). Germline V gene lookup returns CDR1 SGHVS and CDR2 FQNEAQ. V lost 5 bases and J lost 0, with 15 bases in between. This CDR3 has 16 residues. CDR3 amino acids: CASSPRRRTSTDTQYF. Here the CDR3 DNA reads TGTGCCAGCAGCCCAAGACGCAGGACTAGCACAGATACGCAGTATTTT.

The chain combines TRBV6-5 with TRBJ2-7; TRBD2 matches at 10 bases. The CDR3 spans 15 residues. Germline-derived CDR1 and CDR2 are MNHEY and SVGAGI. The ends lost 3 bases at V and 2 bases at J; junction bases unmatched: 4. The CDR3 nucleotides are TGTGCCAGCAGTTATTCAGCGGGAGGGGCCTACGAGCAGTACTTC. The encoded protein is CASSYSAGGAYEQYF.

As concerns this clonotype: Mismatch with germline at one junction end may stem from a read error. The rearrangement uses TRBV7-7 and TRBJ1-1; no definite D call. In germline, CDR1 is SSHAT, CDR2 FNYEAQ (reference sequence). This CDR3 is 13 amino acids long. The CDR3 reads CASSKGRNTEAFF. In DNA, the CDR3 is TGTGCTAGCAGCAAAGGGAGGAACACTGAAGCTTTCTTT.

J is TRBJ2-7 and V is TRBV3-1; 14 bases fit TRBD2. Germline CDR1 is LGHDT and CDR2 is YNNKEL (reference sequence). The CDR3 extends over 17 amino acids. Trimming at V came to 6 bases and at J to 3 bases, leaving 10 bases not matched to a gene. Here the CDR3 reads CASSRFFGTSGSYEQYF. The CDR3 DNA reads as TGTGCCAGCAGTCGGTTTTTCGGGACTAGCGGGAGCTACGAGCAGTACTTC.

This chain uses TRBV20-1 with TRBJ2-5; TRBD1 aligns across 11 bases. Germline lookup yields CDR1 DFQATT and CDR2 SNEGSKA (reference sequence). This CDR3 contains 13 residues. CDR3 region: CSGGQGAFETQYF. For the CDR3, the DNA is TGCAGCGGAGGACAGGGGGCTTTTGAGACCCAGTACTTC.

This clonotype was recorded a few times. The chain uses TRBV7-9 and TRBJ1-4; D possibly corresponds to TRBD1 (6 bases). Germline-derived CDR1 and CDR2 are SEHNR and FQNEAQ (reference sequence). The CDR3 runs to 13 residues. The ends were cut back, 5 bases at V and 6 bases at J, with 10 bases in the middle. CDR3 sequence: CASSRGQYEKLFF. The CDR3 nucleotides read TGTGCCAGCAGCCGCGGACAGTATGAAAAACTGTTTTTT.

This clonotype has a handful of counts. The chain joins TRBV7-9 to TRBJ2-5; D is ambiguous. V was shortened by 1 base and J by 3 bases, with 12 bases between the two germline ends. This CDR3 contains 15 residues. Germline assignment: CDR1 SEHNR and CDR2 FQNEAQ (reference sequence). In DNA form, the CDR3 reads TGTGCCAGCAGCTTAGGAAGGACCTACGAAGAGACCCAGTACTTC. It is translated as CASSLGRTYEETQYF. The whole variable domain, filled in from reference TRBV7-9 and TRBJ2-5, reads DTGVSQNPRHKITKRGQNVTFRCDPISEHNRLYWYRQTLGQGPEFLTYFQNEAQLEKSRLLSDRFSAERPKGSFSTLEIQRTEQGDSAMYLCASSLGRTYEETQYFGPGTRLLVL.

This clonotype showed up just a few times. The rearrangement links TRBV12-3 or TRBV12-4 to TRBJ2-4, with TRBD2 matching over 8 bases. With V trimmed by 6 bases and J by 8 bases, 15 bases remained unmatched. The CDR3 loop spans 16 amino acids. CDR3 in amino acids: CASSIAGRARVDIQYF. Here the CDR3 DNA reads TGTGCCAGCAGCATAGCGGGGAGGGCCCGAGTGGACATTCAGTACTTC.

The V and J genes are TRBV18 and TRBJ1-1, with D maybe TRBD1 (6 bases). Per the germline V gene, CDR1 is KGHSH and CDR2 is LQKENI. CDR3 length: 14 residues. The germline V and J ends were trimmed by 8 bases and 3 bases, with 16 bases remaining between them. CDR3 protein: CASVRQVSDTEAFF. CDR3 nucleotides: TGTGCCAGCGTCAGACAGGTGTCGGACACTGAAGCTTTCTTT. The full variable domain, with the rest looked up from reference TRBV18 and TRBJ1-1, is NAGVMQNPRHLVRRRGQEARLRCSPMKGHSHVYWYRQLPEEGLKFMVYLQKENIIDESGMPKERFSAEFPKEGPSILRIQQVVRGDSAAYFCASVRQVSDTEAFFGQGTRLTVV.

The chain links TRBV3-1 to TRBJ1-1; 8 bases fit TRBD1. Per germline, CDR1 LGHDT and CDR2 YNNKEL (reference sequence). This CDR3 contains 13 residues. V trimming: 6 bases; J trimming: 5 bases; junction bases outside the gene matches: 5. CDR3 coding DNA: TGTGCCAGCAGTCGGACAGGGAAAACTGAAGCTTTCTTT. Its protein product is CASSRTGKTEAFF.

This clonotype appeared many times. The chain uses TRBV29-1 and TRBJ2-3; 9 bases map to TRBD1. The germline V gene has CDR1 SQVTM and CDR2 ANQGSEA. The CDR3 runs to 14 residues. The V segment lost 4 bases and the J segment 0 bases; nucleotides outside the gene matches: 2. CDR3 region: CSVGTGASTDTQYF. The DNA for the CDR3 is TGCAGCGTTGGGACAGGGGCTAGCACAGATACGCAGTATTTT.

This clonotype has a handful of counts. The genes are TRBV7-3 and TRBJ2-5; D is undetermined. The CDR3 is 15 residues long. Trimming removed 5 bases at V and 2 bases at J, with 15 bases between. CDR1 and CDR2 (germline): SGHTA, FQGTGA. The CDR3 DNA sequence: TGTGCCAGCAGCCTGGGGTCTAGTAGGCAAGAGACCCAGTACTTC. Translation gives CASSLGSSRQETQYF.

This clonotype was observed a few times. The chain is built from TRBV19 and TRBJ1-2; D not resolved. V was cut by 2 bases and J by 3 bases, with 7 bases left in between. The CDR3 loop spans 13 amino acids. Germline V gene data show CDR1 as LNHDA and CDR2 as SQIVND (reference sequence). CDR3 sequence reads: CASSISGDYGYTF. The DNA for the CDR3 is TGTGCCAGTAGTATATCGGGAGACTATGGCTACACCTTC.

Ten or more counts support this clonotype. The V call is TRBV5-1, the J call TRBJ2-7; 11 bases line up with TRBD1. CDR1 and CDR2 (germline): SGHRS, YFSETQ. This CDR3 is built from 13 residues. Unmatched junction bases numbered 3, after V lost 4 bases and J lost 6 bases. CDR3 nucleotides: TGCGCCAGCAGCATAGGACAGGGGGCCGAGCAGTACTTC. Protein product: CASSIGQGAEQYF.